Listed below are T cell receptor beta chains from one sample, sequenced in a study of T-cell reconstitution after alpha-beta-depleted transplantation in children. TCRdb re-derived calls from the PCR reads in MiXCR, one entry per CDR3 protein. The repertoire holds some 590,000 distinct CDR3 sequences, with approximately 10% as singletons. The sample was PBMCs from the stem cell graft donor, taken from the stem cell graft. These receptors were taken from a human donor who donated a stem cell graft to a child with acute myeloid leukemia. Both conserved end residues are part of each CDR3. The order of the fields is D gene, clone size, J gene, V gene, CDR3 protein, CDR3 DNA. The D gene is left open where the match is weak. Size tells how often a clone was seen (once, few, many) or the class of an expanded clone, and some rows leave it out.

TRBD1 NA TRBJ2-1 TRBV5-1 CASSPWTGRDGEQFF TGCGCCAGCAGCCCCTGGACAGGGAGAGATGGTGAGCAGTTCTTC
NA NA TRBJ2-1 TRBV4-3 CASSHLQGSLGNEQFF TGCGCCAGCAGCCATTTACAGGGAAGTCTGGGTAATGAGCAGTTCTTC
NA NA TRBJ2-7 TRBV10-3 CAISEGGITYEQYF TGTGCCATCAGTGAAGGGGGAATCACCTACGAGCAGTACTTC
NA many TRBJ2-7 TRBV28 CASIGTPIYEQYF TGTGCCAGCATCGGGACACCCATCTACGAGCAGTACTTC
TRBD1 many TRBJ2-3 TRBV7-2 CASRSDRGYSTDTQYF TGTGCCAGCAGGTCGGACAGGGGTTATAGCACAGATACGCAGTATTTT
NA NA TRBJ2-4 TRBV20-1 CSAPGTAGRQYF TGCAGTGCCCCGGGCACGGCTGGGCGTCAGTACTTC
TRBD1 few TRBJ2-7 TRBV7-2 CASSFSSGDRVKNEQYF TGTGCCAGCAGCTTTAGCAGCGGAGACAGGGTGAAGAACGAGCAGTACTTC
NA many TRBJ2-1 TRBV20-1 CSARKRERTYNEQFF TGCAGTGCTAGAAAACGGGAAAGGACCTACAATGAGCAGTTCTTC
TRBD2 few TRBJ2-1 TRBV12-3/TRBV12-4 CASSTRSGRDHNEQFF TGTGCCAGCAGTACCCGTAGCGGGAGGGATCACAATGAGCAGTTCTTC
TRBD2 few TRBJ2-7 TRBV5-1 CASSPGLAYYEQYF TGCGCCAGCAGCCCGGGACTAGCGTACTACGAGCAGTACTTC
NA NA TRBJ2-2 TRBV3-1 CASSQGRETGELFF TGTGCCAGCAGCCAAGGGCGCGAAACCGGGGAGCTGTTTTTT
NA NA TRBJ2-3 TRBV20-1 CSARDRATTQYF TGCAGTGCTAGAGATCGGGCCACTACGCAGTATTTT
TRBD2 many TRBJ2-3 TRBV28 CASSLSGGSPDTQYF TGTGCCAGCAGTTTATCGGGCGGGAGTCCAGATACGCAGTATTTT
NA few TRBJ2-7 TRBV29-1 CSAVGGRLTEQYF TGCAGCGCGGTGGGGGGGCGGTTAACCGAGCAGTACTTC
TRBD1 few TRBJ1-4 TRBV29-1 CSSSGPTGVEEKLFF TGCTCCAGCAGCGGTCCGACAGGGGTAGAAGAAAAACTGTTTTTT
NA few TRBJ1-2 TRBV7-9 CASSEDRPIDYGYTF TGTGCCAGCAGTGAGGACAGACCGATCGACTATGGCTACACCTTC
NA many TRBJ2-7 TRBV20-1 CSARSSGLPYEQYF TGCAGTGCTAGGTCCAGCGGGCTCCCCTACGAGCAGTACTTC
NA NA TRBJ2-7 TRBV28 CASSLFARNSYEQYF TGTGCCAGCAGTTTGTTCGCGAGGAACTCCTACGAGCAGTACTTC
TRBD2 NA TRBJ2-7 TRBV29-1 CSVTGGGARTSGSHEQYF TGCAGCGTGACTGGGGGGGGGGCGCGAACTAGCGGGAGCCACGAGCAGTACTTC